The entry below describes one T cell receptor (beta chain). The antigen remains undetermined. A much more abundant neighbour one base away suggests this may be a read error. The CDR3 does not close with the conserved phenylalanine or tryptophan, likely indicating a read error. What was amplified from RNA transcripts were TCR beta CDR3 regions. With the HTBI primer set, the TCR CDR3 went through a first round of RT-PCR. TCRdb reanalysed the multiplex PCR reads using MiXCR and keeps one entry per CDR3 protein. This sample yields approximately 620,000 distinct CDR3 sequences, of which around 13% are seen a single time; approximately 5.7% belongs to the top ten. This record comes from a study of T cells in Graves' hyperthyroidism and ophthalmopathy. Broader study findings: Classification by a 13 V-J model distinguished ophthalmopathy from stable hyperthyroidism.

The TCR sequence derives from a woman younger than 45 with Graves' hyperthyroidism that later progressed to Graves' ophthalmopathy. The sample taken for sequencing was blood.

The DNA for the CDR3 is TGTGCCAGCAGCTTAGTAATCGGGAGCAACACCGGGGAGCTGTTTTCT. Residues: CASSLVIGSNTGELFS. This sequence joins TRBV7-6 and TRBJ2-2; D possibly corresponds to TRBD2 (6 bases). The CDR3 has 16 residues. CDR1 and CDR2 (germline): SGHVS, FNYEAQ. V lost 1 base and J 2 bases, leaving 11 bases between the germline ends.